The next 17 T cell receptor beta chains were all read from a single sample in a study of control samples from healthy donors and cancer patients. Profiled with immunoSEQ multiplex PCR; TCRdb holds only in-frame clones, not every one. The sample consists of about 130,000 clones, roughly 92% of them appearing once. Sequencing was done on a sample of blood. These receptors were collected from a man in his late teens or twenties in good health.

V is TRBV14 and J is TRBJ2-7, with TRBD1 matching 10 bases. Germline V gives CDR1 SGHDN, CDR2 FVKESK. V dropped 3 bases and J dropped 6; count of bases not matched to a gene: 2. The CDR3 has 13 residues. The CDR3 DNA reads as TGTGCCAGCAGCCAGTGGACAGGGGGCGAGCAGTACTTC. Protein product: CASSQWTGGEQYF.

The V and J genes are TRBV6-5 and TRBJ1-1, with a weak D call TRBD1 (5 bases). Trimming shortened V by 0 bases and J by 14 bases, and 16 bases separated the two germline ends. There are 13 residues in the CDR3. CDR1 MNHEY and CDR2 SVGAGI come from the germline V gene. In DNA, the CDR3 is TGTGCCAGCAGTTACTCGATCGGGAGGGAGGGGTTCTTT. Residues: CASSYSIGREGFF.

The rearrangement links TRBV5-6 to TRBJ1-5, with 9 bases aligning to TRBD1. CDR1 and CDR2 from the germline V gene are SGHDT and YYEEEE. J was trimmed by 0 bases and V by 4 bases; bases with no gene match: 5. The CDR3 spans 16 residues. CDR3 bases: TGTGCCAGCAGCGCGGGACAGGGCCATAGCAATCAGCCCCAGCATTTT. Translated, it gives CASSAGQGHSNQPQHF.

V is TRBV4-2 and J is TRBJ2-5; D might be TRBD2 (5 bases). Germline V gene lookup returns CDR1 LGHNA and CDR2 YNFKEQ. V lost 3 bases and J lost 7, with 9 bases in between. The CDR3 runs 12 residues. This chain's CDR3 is CASSQTTGTQYF. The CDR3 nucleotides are TGTGCCAGCAGCCAGACTACCGGGACCCAGTACTTC.

The CDR3 protein is CASSIRWGGDTQYF. The CDR3 DNA reads TGTGCCAGTAGTATTAGGTGGGGGGGAGATACGCAGTATTTT. The V and J genes are TRBV19 and TRBJ2-3, with 7 bases that match TRBD2. Germline-derived CDR1 and CDR2 are LNHDA and SQIVND (reference sequence). The V segment lost 3 bases and the J segment 5 bases; nucleotides outside the gene matches: 5. The CDR3 covers 14 residues. The whole variable domain, remainder taken from reference TRBV19 and TRBJ2-3, is DGGITQSPKYLFRKEGQNVTLSCEQNLNHDAMYWYRQDPGQGLRLIYYSQIVNDFQKGDIAEGYSVSREKKESFPLTVTSAQKNPTAFYLCASSIRWGGDTQYFGPGTRLTVL.

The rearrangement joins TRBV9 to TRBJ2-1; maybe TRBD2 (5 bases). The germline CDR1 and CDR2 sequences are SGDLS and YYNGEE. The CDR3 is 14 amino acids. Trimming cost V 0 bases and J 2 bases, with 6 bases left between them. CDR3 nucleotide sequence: TGTGCCAGCAGCGTAGGGGGAGCCTACAATGAGCAGTTCTTC. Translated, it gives CASSVGGAYNEQFF.

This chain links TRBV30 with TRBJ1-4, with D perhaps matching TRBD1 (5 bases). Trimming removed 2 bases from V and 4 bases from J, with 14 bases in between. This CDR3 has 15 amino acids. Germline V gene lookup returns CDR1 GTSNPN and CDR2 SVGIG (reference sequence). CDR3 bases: TGTGCCTGGAGTTACGTTGTGGGGGTTAATGAAAAACTGTTTTTT. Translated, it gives CAWSYVVGVNEKLFF. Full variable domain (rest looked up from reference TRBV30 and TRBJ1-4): SQTIHQWPATLVQPVGSPLSLECTVEGTSNPNLYWYRQAAGRGLQLLFYSVGIGQISSEVPQNLSASRPQDRQFILSSKKLLLSDSGFYLCAWSYVVGVNEKLFFGSGTQLSVL.

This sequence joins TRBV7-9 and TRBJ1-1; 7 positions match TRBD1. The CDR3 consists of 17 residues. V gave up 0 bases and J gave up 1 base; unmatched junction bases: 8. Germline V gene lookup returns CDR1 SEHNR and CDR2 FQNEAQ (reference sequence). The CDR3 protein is CASSLAMAWTGNTEAFF. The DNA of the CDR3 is TGTGCCAGCAGCTTAGCAATGGCGTGGACAGGGAACACTGAAGCTTTCTTT.

The CDR3 protein is CASSFEGRAFF. The CDR3 DNA follows: TGTGCCAGCAGCTTTGAGGGTAGAGCTTTCTTT. The rearrangement uses TRBV5-4 and TRBJ1-1; D remains unclear. The CDR3 length is 11 residues. Germline values: CDR1 SGHNT, CDR2 YYREEE (reference sequence). Between the trimmed V and J ends, which lost 2 bases and 10 bases, there was a span of 9 bases.

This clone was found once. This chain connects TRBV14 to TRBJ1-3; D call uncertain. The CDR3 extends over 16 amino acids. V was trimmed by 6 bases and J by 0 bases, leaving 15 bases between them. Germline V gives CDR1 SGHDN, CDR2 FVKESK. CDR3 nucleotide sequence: TGTGCCAGCAGTACTCCCTCTAAGAGCTCTGGAAACACCATATATTTT. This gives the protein CASSTPSKSSGNTIYF.

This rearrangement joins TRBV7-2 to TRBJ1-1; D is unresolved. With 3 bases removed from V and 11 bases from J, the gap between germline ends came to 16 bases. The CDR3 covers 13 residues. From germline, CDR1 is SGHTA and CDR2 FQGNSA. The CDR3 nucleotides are TGTGCCAGCAGCTTCGCAAGCTCCCTGGCGGCTTTCTTT. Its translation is CASSFASSLAAFF.

CDR3 nucleotide sequence: TGTGCCGCCTCAGGACAGAAAACCTTCGAAGCTTTCTTT. As protein: CAASGQKTFEAFF. J is TRBJ1-1 and V is TRBV11-2; D possibly corresponds to TRBD1 (6 bases). Germline CDR1 SGHAT, CDR2 FQNNGV. V shed 11 bases and J shed 8 bases, with 21 bases lying between them. The CDR3 consists of 13 residues.

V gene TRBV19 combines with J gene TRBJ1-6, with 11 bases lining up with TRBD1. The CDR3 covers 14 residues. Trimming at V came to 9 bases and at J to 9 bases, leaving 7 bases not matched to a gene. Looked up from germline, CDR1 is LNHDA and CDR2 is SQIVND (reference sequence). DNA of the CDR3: TGTGCCAGCAGTCCGGGACAGGGGGTTTCACCCCTCCACTTT. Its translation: CASSPGQGVSPLHF.

The CDR3 reads CASSLGQNQPQHF. Written as DNA, the CDR3 is TGCGCCAGCAGCTTGGGACAAAATCAGCCCCAGCATTTT. The chain combines TRBV5-1 with TRBJ1-5; no firm D call. Trimming pared 0 bases from V and 4 bases from J, leaving 5 bases between. The CDR3 sequence is 13 residues long. Germline V gives CDR1 SGHRS, CDR2 YFSETQ.

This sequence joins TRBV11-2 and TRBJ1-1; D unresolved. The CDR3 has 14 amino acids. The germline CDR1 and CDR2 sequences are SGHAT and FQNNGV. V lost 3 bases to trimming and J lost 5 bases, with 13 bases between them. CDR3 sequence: CASSFLIESTEAFF. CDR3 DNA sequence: TGTGCCAGCAGCTTTCTCATCGAGTCGACTGAAGCTTTCTTT. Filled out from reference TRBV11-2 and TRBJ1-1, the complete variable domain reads EAGVAQSPRYKIIEKRQSVAFWCNPISGHATLYWYQQILGQGPKLLIQFQNNGVVDDSQLPKDRFSAERLKGVDSTLKIQPAKLEDSAVYLCASSFLIESTEAFFGQGTRLTVV.

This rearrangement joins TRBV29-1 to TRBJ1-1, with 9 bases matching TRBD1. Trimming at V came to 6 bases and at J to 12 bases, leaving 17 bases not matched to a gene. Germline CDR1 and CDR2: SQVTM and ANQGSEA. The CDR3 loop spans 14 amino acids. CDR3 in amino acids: CSVYKGQGGLYSFF. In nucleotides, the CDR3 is TGCAGCGTCTATAAGGGACAGGGAGGGTTATATTCTTTCTTT.

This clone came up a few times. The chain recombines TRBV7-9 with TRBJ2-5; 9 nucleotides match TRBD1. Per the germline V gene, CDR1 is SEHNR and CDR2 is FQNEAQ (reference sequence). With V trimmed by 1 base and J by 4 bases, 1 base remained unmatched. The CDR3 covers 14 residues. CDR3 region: CASSLVGQGETQYF. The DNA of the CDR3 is TGTGCCAGCAGCTTAGTGGGACAGGGAGAGACCCAGTACTTC. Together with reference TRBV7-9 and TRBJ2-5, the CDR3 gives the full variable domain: DTGVSQNPRHKITKRGQNVTFRCDPISEHNRLYWYRQTLGQGPEFLTYFQNEAQLEKSRLLSDRFSAERPKGSFSTLEIQRTEQGDSAMYLCASSLVGQGETQYFGPGTRLLVL.